This T cell receptor (beta chain) stems from a study of regulatory T cells in long-lasting Graves disease. Time point specified: newly diagnosed GD, antithyroid drugs for less than 3 months. Making the TCR library involved RNA that had been extracted from PBMCs. V trimming: 5 bases; J trimming: 4 bases; junction bases outside the gene matches: 11. The CDR3 extends over 16 amino acids. This clonotype appeared many times. Building of the TCR beta libraries involved iRepertoire HTBI primers and Arm-PCR of CDR3 regions. TCRdb called the multiplex PCR reads again in MiXCR, with one record for every CDR3 protein. The sample shows 500,000 or so distinct CDR3 sequences, 12% to 15% of them seen only once. The sample was also reused in another study, on T cells in Graves' hyperthyroidism and ophthalmopathy.

This sequence originates from a woman in her forties or fifties with Graves disease. The chain has TRBV12-3 or TRBV12-4 and TRBJ2-5, with TRBD1 identical over 9 bases. The specimen comprised peripheral blood mononuclear cells (PBMCs), sampled at new diagnosis, from a patient treated with antithyroid drugs. DNA of the CDR3: TGTGCCAGCAGTATGACCGGGACAGGGAATCGAGAGACCCAGTACTTC. It codes for CASSMTGTGNRETQYF.